The 6 T cell receptor beta chains in this list originate from one sample, sequenced in a study of post-analysis software for immune sequencing data. Findings of the study overall: Higher frequency in patients than in controls was seen for five TRBV segments, with TRBV5-6, TRBV5-1 and TRBV20-1 among them.

Libraries were made from TCR beta cDNA, and they carried unique molecular identifiers. MiXCR was run by TCRdb on the PCR reads, yielding one entry per CDR3 protein. Among approximately 770,000 distinct CDR3 sequences listed, 46% were seen once. These TCRs' antigens remain unknown. Material: blood. These receptors were obtained from a girl between 5 and 17 years old with multiple sclerosis.

This clonotype appeared a few times. V gene TRBV28 combines with J gene TRBJ2-1; D is possibly TRBD2 (6 bases). Germline values: CDR1 MDHEN, CDR2 SYDVKM. The CDR3 consists of 14 residues. V lost 8 bases and J 7 bases, leaving 18 bases between the germline ends. CDR3 region: CASGRGDGSNEQFF. In DNA, the CDR3 is TGTGCCAGCGGCCGCGGGGACGGTTCAAATGAGCAGTTCTTC.

Comment on this clonotype: The junction differs from germline at one of its ends, possibly a read error. The genes are TRBV5-1 and TRBJ2-5; the D gene is possibly TRBD2 (5 bases). Germline loops: CDR1 SGHRS, CDR2 YFSETQ. The CDR3 spans 14 residues. In DNA form, the CDR3 reads TGCGCCAGCAGCCCCCTCGGGAACCAAGAGACCCAGTGCTTC. It yields the protein CASSPLGNQETQCF.

The chain is built from TRBV12-3 or TRBV12-4 and TRBJ2-7, with 9 nucleotides matching TRBD2. V shed 2 bases and J 3 bases; nucleotides not matched to a gene: 5. This CDR3 is built from 15 residues. The CDR3 DNA reads TGTGCCAGCAGTTTAAGGTCTAGCGGGGTCTACGAGCAGTACTTC. Translation gives CASSLRSSGVYEQYF.

Of note for this clonotype: Mismatch with germline at one junction end may stem from a read error. The chain combines TRBV12-3 or TRBV12-4 with TRBJ1-1; D not resolved. CDR3 length: 11 amino acids. CDR3 protein: CASGFWTEAFF. In nucleotides, the CDR3 is TGTGCCAGCGGTTTTTGGACTGAAGCTTTCTTT.

The chain joins TRBV4-3 to TRBJ2-1, with TRBD1 matching over 8 bases. Trimming cost V 0 bases and J 12 bases; bases outside gene matches: 16. The germline CDR1 and CDR2 sequences are LGHNA and YSLEER. The CDR3 totals 17 residues. The CDR3 DNA reads TGCGCCAGCAGCCAAGATGAGGACAGGGCCAGGATAAAGGGGCAGTTCTTC. Translated: CASSQDEDRARIKGQFF.

This chain uses TRBV18 with TRBJ2-3; TRBD2 agrees at 7 bases. CDR3 size: 16 residues. V gave up 1 base and J gave up 0 bases; unmatched junction bases: 4. Germline V gene lookup returns CDR1 KGHSH and CDR2 LQKENI. CDR3 in DNA: TGTGCCAGCTCACCACTGCTAGCGGAAAGCACAGATACGCAGTATTTT. It yields the protein CASSPLLAESTDTQYF.